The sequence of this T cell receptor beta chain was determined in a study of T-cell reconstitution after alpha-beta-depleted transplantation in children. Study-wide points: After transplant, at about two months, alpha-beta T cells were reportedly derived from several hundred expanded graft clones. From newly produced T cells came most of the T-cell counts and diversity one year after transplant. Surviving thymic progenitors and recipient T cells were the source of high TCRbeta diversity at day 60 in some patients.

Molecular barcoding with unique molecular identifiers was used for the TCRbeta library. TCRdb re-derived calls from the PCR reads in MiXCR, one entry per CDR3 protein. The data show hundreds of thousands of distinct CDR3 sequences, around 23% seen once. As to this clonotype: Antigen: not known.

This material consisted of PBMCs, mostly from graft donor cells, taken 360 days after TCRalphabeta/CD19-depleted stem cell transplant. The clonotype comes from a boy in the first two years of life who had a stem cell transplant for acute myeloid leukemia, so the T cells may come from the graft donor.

CDR3 sequence: CSARDPLAEGELFF. The CDR3 DNA reads as TGCAGTGCTAGAGACCCACTAGCGGAGGGTGAACTGTTTTTT. V is TRBV20-1 and J is TRBJ2-2, with 8 bases lining up with TRBD2. CDR3 length: 14 amino acids. J lost 14 bases, V lost 0 bases, and 11 bases had no gene match. Germline lookup yields CDR1 DFQATT and CDR2 SNEGSKA (reference sequence).